Listed here are 15 T cell receptor beta chains from one sample, sequenced in a study of T cells in Graves' hyperthyroidism and ophthalmopathy. Authors of the study amplified TCR beta CDR3 regions from RNA transcripts. The HTBI primer set was used in a first-round RT-PCR of the TCR CDR3. TCRdb called the multiplex PCR reads again in MiXCR, with one record for every CDR3 protein. Altogether a few hundred thousand distinct CDR3 sequences are present, under 25% being singletons, with the ten largest covering less than 65%. The specimen sequenced was blood. The receptors shown here come from a woman in her forties or fifties with Graves' hyperthyroidism.

J is TRBJ1-5 and V is TRBV28, with a tentative D call TRBD1 (5 bases). This CDR3 comprises 15 residues. Germline CDR1 MDHEN, CDR2 SYDVKM. The germline V and J ends were trimmed by 5 bases and 5 bases, with 16 bases remaining between them. The DNA of the CDR3 is TGTGCCAGCAGTGCAGCGGGACGCAAGCATCAGCCCCAGCATTTT. Protein sequence: CASSAAGRKHQPQHF.

This clonotype was picked up many times. The chain is built from TRBV7-9 and TRBJ1-2; D gene uncertain. V shed 5 bases and J shed 4 bases, with 17 bases lying between them. Germline V gives CDR1 SEHNR, CDR2 FQNEAQ (reference sequence). The CDR3 consists of 15 residues. The DNA of the CDR3 is TGTGCCAGCAGCCGTGACCTGACCACGGGCTATGGCTACACCTTC. It encodes CASSRDLTTGYGYTF. The complete variable domain, with remaining parts taken from reference TRBV7-9 and TRBJ1-2, reads DTGVSQNPRHKITKRGQNVTFRCDPISEHNRLYWYRQTLGQGPEFLTYFQNEAQLEKSRLLSDRFSAERPKGSFSTLEIQRTEQGDSAMYLCASSRDLTTGYGYTFGSGTRLTVV.

The chain couples TRBV10-3 to TRBJ2-1; 7 nucleotides agree with TRBD2. In germline, CDR1 is ENHRY, CDR2 SYGVKD. V dropped 0 bases and J dropped 4; count of bases not matched to a gene: 6. CDR3 length: 16 residues. The CDR3 region is CAISESASGIYNEQFF. The CDR3 DNA reads TGTGCCATCAGTGAGTCGGCCAGCGGGATTTACAATGAGCAGTTCTTC.

A single count supports this clonotype. The germline gene is not matched at one end of the junction; a read error may be the cause. The rearrangement uses TRBV15 and TRBJ2-3; D is ambiguous. The V gene's germline CDR1 is LNHNV and CDR2 YYDKDF (reference sequence). CDR3 size: 15 residues. CDR3: CDTSRGPRSTDTQYF. The CDR3 DNA follows: TGTGACACCAGCAGAGGACCCCGTTCCACAGATACGCAGTATTTT. The entire variable domain, with the rest obtained from reference TRBV15 and TRBJ2-3, is as follows: DAMVIQNPRYQVTQFGKPVTLSCSQTLNHNVMYWYQQKSSQAPKLLFHYYDKDFNNEADTPDNFQSRRPNTSFCFLDIRSPGLGDTAMYLCDTSRGPRSTDTQYFGPGTRLTVL.

The sample holds a few counts of this clonotype. The V and J genes are TRBV19 and TRBJ2-7; 13 bases line up with TRBD2. The V segment lost 11 bases and the J segment 2 bases; nucleotides outside the gene matches: 3. The CDR3 has 13 residues. CDR1 and CDR2 from the germline V gene are LNHDA and SQIVND (reference sequence). For the CDR3, the DNA is TGTGCCTCCGGGACTAGCGGGACCTACGAGCAGTACTTC. As protein: CASGTSGTYEQYF.

The chain is built from TRBV5-5 and TRBJ1-6, with 7 bases fitting TRBD1. CDR1 and CDR2 from the germline V gene are SGHKS and YYEKEE (reference sequence). V shed 4 bases, J shed 5 bases, and the junction held 9 bases outside the gene matches. The CDR3 length is 16 residues. CDR3 nucleotide sequence: TGTGCCAGCAGCATTCGGACAGGCACCAATAATTCACCCCTCCACTTT. Amino acids: CASSIRTGTNNSPLHF.

The gene calls are TRBV12-3 or TRBV12-4 and TRBJ1-1; no clear D. The CDR3 is made up of 13 amino acids. V was cut by 3 bases and J by 3 bases, with 8 bases left in between. The CDR3: CASSLVSHTEAFF. The CDR3 nucleotides read TGTGCCAGCAGTTTGGTTTCACACACTGAAGCTTTCTTT.

The chain combines TRBV13 with TRBJ2-1, with D possibly matching TRBD2 (6 bases). Deletions cut 5 bases from V and 9 bases from J, with 23 bases between. Germline CDR1 is PRHDT and CDR2 is FYEKMQ (reference sequence). CDR3 size: 16 residues. CDR3 in amino acids: CASSTSSRGAESEQFF. CDR3 bases: TGTGCCAGCAGCACTAGCTCCCGGGGAGCAGAGTCTGAGCAGTTCTTC.

This clonotype was detected a few times. Given a much more abundant clone one base away, this may be a read error. The chain carries TRBV3-1 and TRBJ1-3; D is unresolved. The CDR3 extends over 16 amino acids. CDR1 and CDR2 (germline): LGHDT, YNNKEL (reference sequence). In DNA, the CDR3 is TGTGCCAGCAGCCAAGGGGGAGGAGGATCTGGAGACACCATATATTTT. It encodes CASSQGGGGSGDTIYF.

CDR3 residues: CASSLPRFAGELFF. The CDR3 DNA sequence: TGTGCCAGCAGCTTACCCAGGTTCGCCGGGGAGCTGTTTTTT. The chain is built from TRBV7-9 and TRBJ2-2; no reliable D call. Germline V lookup: CDR1 SEHNR, CDR2 FQNEAQ (reference sequence). V dropped 2 bases and J dropped 6 bases, with 10 bases sitting between them. There are 14 residues in the CDR3. Supplemented by reference TRBV7-9 and TRBJ2-2, the full variable domain reads DTGVSQNPRHKITKRGQNVTFRCDPISEHNRLYWYRQTLGQGPEFLTYFQNEAQLEKSRLLSDRFSAERPKGSFSTLEIQRTEQGDSAMYLCASSLPRFAGELFFGEGSRLTVL.

The chain joins TRBV19 to TRBJ1-5; TRBD1 matches 10 bases. In germline, CDR1 is LNHDA, CDR2 SQIVND (reference sequence). The CDR3 is 16 residues long. V lost 3 bases to trimming and J lost 5 bases; unmatched junction nucleotides: 7. This CDR3 is CASSILDRGKYQPQHF. Here the CDR3 DNA reads TGTGCCAGTAGTATCCTGGACAGGGGGAAGTATCAGCCCCAGCATTTT.

This clonotype has just a few counts. The chain carries TRBV5-1 and TRBJ1-3; D ambiguous. This CDR3 has 14 amino acids. Germline assignment: CDR1 SGHRS and CDR2 YFSETQ. Trimming left V 4 bases short and J 0 bases short, with 8 bases between. CDR3 in DNA: TGCGCCAGCAGCGTCGGGTTCTCTGGAAACACCATATATTTT. Translating gives CASSVGFSGNTIYF.

The rearrangement links TRBV6-1 to TRBJ1-1, with D perhaps TRBD1 (5 bases). The V gene lost 3 bases and the J gene lost 5 bases, with 16 bases spanning the gap. CDR1 is MNHNS and CDR2 is SASEGT in the germline V gene. This CDR3 spans 15 amino acids. For the CDR3, the DNA is TGTGCCAGCAGTGAGGGGCCGGGAGTACGGACTGAAGCTTTCTTT. Translating it yields CASSEGPGVRTEAFF.

This clonotype was picked up one time. The rearrangement links TRBV9 to TRBJ2-1; 11 bases are shared with TRBD2. This CDR3 spans 17 amino acids. CDR1 and CDR2 (germline): SGDLS, YYNGEE. The J segment lost 3 bases and the V segment lost 4 bases, leaving 9 bases of the junction unmatched. The CDR3 DNA follows: TGTGCCAGCAGCCCAGGGACTAGCGGATCCATCTACAATGAGCAGTTCTTC. It yields the protein CASSPGTSGSIYNEQFF.

The chain couples TRBV29-1 to TRBJ2-1; TRBD2 agrees at 10 bases. Germline CDR1 reads SQVTM; CDR2 reads ANQGSEA. The length of the CDR3 is 16 residues. V trimming: 4 bases; J trimming: 5 bases; junction bases outside the gene matches: 11. CDR3 DNA: TGCAGCGTTGTCGGGGAGGCTAGCGGGAGACACAATGAGCAGTTCTTC. Its protein is CSVVGEASGRHNEQFF.